These 31 T cell receptor beta chains share one sample of origin, sequenced in a study of blood T cell repertoires in COVID-19. Method: immunoSEQ multiplex PCR; TCRdb's copy keeps in-frame clones and lacks some. The sample comprises about 55,000 clones, 90% of which are singletons, and 13% to 15% rests with the top ten. Sample: peripheral blood. The receptors originated from a human donor with active COVID-19. The donor label of this sample is uncertain.

This chain links TRBV6-5 with TRBJ2-7; possible D gene TRBD2, 6 bases. V lost 8 bases and J 4 bases, leaving 12 bases between the germline ends. From germline, CDR1 is MNHEY and CDR2 SVGAGI. The CDR3 runs to 12 residues. CDR3 residues: CASARDFYEQYF. CDR3 DNA sequence: TGTGCCAGCGCCCGGGACTTTTACGAGCAGTACTTC.

The chain employs TRBV24-1 and TRBJ2-7; TRBD1 aligns across 8 bases. This CDR3 is built from 15 residues. CDR1 is KGHDR and CDR2 is SFDVKD in the germline V gene. Trimming removed 0 bases from V and 9 bases from J; junction bases left unmatched: 9. The CDR3 DNA follows: TGTGCCACCAGTGATTTGCAGGGACAGGAAAGGGGGCAGTACGTC. Protein sequence: CATSDLQGQERGQYV.

CDR3 region: CASSQLGGQQFF. DNA of the CDR3: TGTGCCAGCAGCCAGCTAGGGGGCCAGCAGTTCTTC. The V gene is TRBV2, the J gene TRBJ2-1; 7 positions agree with TRBD1. The CDR3 covers 12 residues. Per the germline V gene, CDR1 is SNHLY and CDR2 is FYNNEI. V was clipped by 6 bases and J by 11 bases; unmatched bases: 7.

This chain joins TRBV5-1 and TRBJ1-1, with TRBD1 matching 9 bases. CDR1 is SGHRS, CDR2 YFSETQ, per germline. After removal of 4 bases from V and 5 bases from J, the junction contained 6 bases not matched to a gene. The CDR3 runs to 14 residues. The DNA of the CDR3 is TGCGCCAGCAGCACCGGGACAGGGTGGACTGAAGCTTTCTTT. Amino acids: CASSTGTGWTEAFF.

This sequence joins TRBV23-1 and TRBJ2-7, with D uncertain. TRBV23-1 is sorted into the ORF group, with uncertain function. CDR3 length: 13 amino acids. Trimming took off 5 bases at V and 3 bases at J, with 11 bases between the two ends. The CDR3 region is CASSIPRRYEQYF. CDR3 in DNA: TGCGCCAGCAGTATCCCCAGGCGCTACGAGCAGTACTTC.

This clone was observed a single time. The chain combines TRBV18 with TRBJ2-7; 7 bases align to TRBD2. This CDR3 spans 15 amino acids. V trimming: 6 bases; J trimming: 12 bases; junction bases outside the gene matches: 20. CDR1 and CDR2 from the germline V gene are KGHSH and LQKENI. As DNA, the CDR3 is TGTGCCAGCTCGGGTAGTAGGGCTAGCGGAGCGAACGTGTACTTC. As protein: CASSGSRASGANVYF.

V is TRBV9 and J is TRBJ2-3; D remains ambiguous. Germline V CDR1 and CDR2: SGDLS, YYNGEE. Deletions cut 3 bases from V and 4 bases from J, with 9 bases between. This CDR3 region has 13 residues. CDR3 DNA sequence: TGTGCCAGCAGCGCGATCTCGGCAGATACGCAGTATTTT. Translation: CASSAISADTQYF.

This sequence joins TRBV3-1 (or the pseudogene TRBV3-2) and TRBJ1-2, with D possibly TRBD1 on 5 matching bases. Trimming cost V 6 bases and J 4 bases, with 24 bases left between them. The CDR3 runs to 17 residues. CDR1 is LGHDT and CDR2 is YNNKEL in the germline V gene (reference sequence). Here the CDR3 reads CASRGPHTDRDIYGYTF. CDR3 bases: TGTGCCAGCAGAGGACCCCACACCGACAGAGATATCTATGGCTACACCTTC.

The J gene is TRBJ2-2, the V gene TRBV19, with D maybe TRBD1 (6 bases). Trimming removed 9 bases from V and 4 bases from J, with 18 bases in between. Germline lookup yields CDR1 LNHDA and CDR2 SQIVND (reference sequence). This CDR3 is built from 15 residues. CDR3 nucleotide sequence: TGTGCCAGCCGCTTGACAGGATTGATCACCGGGGAGCTGTTTTTT. Protein product: CASRLTGLITGELFF.

This clone appeared once. The chain recombines TRBV6-6 with TRBJ1-3; D might be TRBD1 (6 bases). CDR3 length: 13 amino acids. Trimming pared 8 bases from V and 6 bases from J, leaving 14 bases between. Germline CDR1 and CDR2: MNHNY and SVGAGI (reference sequence). CDR3 in amino acids: CASLTGFENTIYF. The CDR3 DNA reads as TGTGCCAGCCTAACAGGGTTTGAAAACACCATATATTTT.

The J gene is TRBJ1-1, the V gene TRBV6-5; 7 bases are shared with TRBD1. CDR3 length equals 15 residues. Germline CDR1 reads MNHEY; CDR2 reads SVGAGI. Trimming removed 2 bases from V and 0 bases from J; junction bases left unmatched: 3. This CDR3 is CASSYPGQMNTEAFF. CDR3 nucleotides: TGTGCCAGCAGTTACCCGGGACAGATGAACACTGAAGCTTTCTTT.

This rearrangement joins TRBV5-1 to TRBJ1-4; 10 nucleotides align to TRBD1. This CDR3 region has 15 residues. CDR1 and CDR2 from the germline V gene are SGHRS and YFSETQ. The junction had 3 bases not matched to a gene; V was cut back by 4 bases and J by 3 bases. Here the CDR3 DNA reads TGCGCCAGCAGCCTGGGGACAGGGGCTAATGAAAAACTGTTTTTT. As protein: CASSLGTGANEKLFF.

DNA for the CDR3: TGTGCCAGCAGTTTGGGCAGCACCTACGAGCAGTACTTC. Amino acid sequence: CASSLGSTYEQYF. The chain couples TRBV27 to TRBJ2-7; D is uncertain. The CDR3 contains 13 residues. Between the trimmed V and J ends, which lost 3 bases and 2 bases, there was a span of 8 bases. The germline V gene encodes CDR1 MNHEY and CDR2 SMNVEV (reference sequence).

The V call is TRBV3-1 (or the pseudogene TRBV3-2), the J call TRBJ2-1; D call uncertain. CDR1 and CDR2 (germline): LGHDT, YNNKEL (reference sequence). This CDR3 contains 16 residues. Trimming cost V 0 bases and J 7 bases, with 16 bases left between them. The CDR3 is CASSQETRGARNEQFF. CDR3 coding DNA: TGTGCCAGCAGCCAAGAGACCCGCGGAGCTAGGAATGAGCAGTTCTTC.

This rearrangement joins TRBV27 to TRBJ1-1; 9 positions match TRBD1. The CDR3 spans 13 residues. Trimming at V came to 6 bases and at J to 1 base, leaving 0 bases not matched to a gene. Germline CDR1 and CDR2: MNHEY and SMNVEV (reference sequence). As DNA, the CDR3 is TGTGCCAGCAGGGGACAGGGGAACACTGAAGCTTTCTTT. Its protein product is CASRGQGNTEAFF.

The chain employs TRBV6-5 and TRBJ1-2; 7 positions match TRBD1. The CDR3 is 15 amino acids. V lost 0 bases and J lost 4; bases outside the gene matches: 5. Germline V gene lookup returns CDR1 MNHEY and CDR2 SVGAGI. CDR3 region: CASSYSAGGSYGYTF. Here the CDR3 DNA reads TGTGCCAGCAGTTACTCGGCAGGGGGTAGCTATGGCTACACCTTC.

This CDR3 reads CASSLALGTSGGYEQYF. The CDR3 DNA is TGTGCCAGCAGCTTAGCGCTAGGGACTAGCGGGGGTTACGAGCAGTACTTC. The chain recombines TRBV7-6 with TRBJ2-7, with 14 bases matching TRBD2. CDR3 length: 17 residues. With 0 bases clipped from V and 4 bases from J, the junction kept 5 bases outside the gene matches. CDR1 is SGHVS, CDR2 FNYEAQ, per germline.

This rearrangement joins TRBV19 to TRBJ1-5; D unresolved. This CDR3 has 16 amino acids. Germline V gene data show CDR1 as LNHDA and CDR2 as SQIVND (reference sequence). Trimming pared 2 bases from V and 5 bases from J, leaving 16 bases between. The CDR3, as DNA: TGTGCCAGTAGTATATATTCGGGGATGATCGATCAGCCCCAGCATTTT. This translates into CASSIYSGMIDQPQHF.

This clone was detected only once. The chain joins TRBV19 to TRBJ2-5; D unclear. The CDR3 is made up of 15 amino acids. CDR1 LNHDA and CDR2 SQIVND come from the germline V gene (reference sequence). V lost 1 base to trimming and J lost 2 bases, with 11 bases between them. CDR3 bases: TGTGCCAGTAGTATAGGGATGGGCAGTCAAGAGACCCAGTACTTC. This codes for CASSIGMGSQETQYF.

The chain links TRBV7-2 to TRBJ1-2; D possibly corresponds to TRBD1 (5 bases). Deletions cut 1 base from V and 14 bases from J, with 17 bases between. There are 13 residues in the CDR3. Germline V lookup: CDR1 SGHTA, CDR2 FQGNSA. For the CDR3, the DNA is TGTGCCAGCAGCTTAGGATTTGGGACTTACTTAACCTTC. This encodes CASSLGFGTYLTF.

The chain is built from TRBV9 and TRBJ2-7; D call uncertain. The CDR3 contains 14 residues. Trimming shortened V by 4 bases and J by 3 bases, and 14 bases separated the two germline ends. Per germline, CDR1 SGDLS and CDR2 YYNGEE. The CDR3 here is CASSPQASNYEQYV. The CDR3, as DNA: TGTGCCAGCAGCCCCCAGGCGTCCAACTACGAGCAGTACGTC.

The chain is built from TRBV16 and TRBJ1-2; 7 nucleotides agree with TRBD1. The trim removed 4 bases at V and 2 bases at J, leaving 10 bases unmatched. Germline-derived CDR1 and CDR2 are KGHSY and FQNENV. The length of the CDR3 is 16 residues. The CDR3 loop is CASSPRDGRGNYGYTF. The CDR3 nucleotides read TGTGCCAGCAGCCCCCGAGACGGCAGGGGGAACTATGGCTACACCTTC.

V gene TRBV7-3 combines with J gene TRBJ2-2; D gene uncertain. Germline V gene sequence: CDR1 SGHTA, CDR2 FQGTGA. This CDR3 comprises 16 residues. Deletions cut 6 bases from V and 0 bases from J, with 14 bases between. CDR3 in amino acids: CASSLQPIANTGELFF. The CDR3 coding sequence is TGTGCCAGCAGTCTACAGCCGATCGCGAACACCGGGGAGCTGTTTTTT.

The genes are TRBV28 and TRBJ2-7; D remains unclear. CDR3 length: 13 amino acids. V was clipped by 6 bases and J by 6 bases, with 15 bases between them. Germline CDR1 reads MDHEN; CDR2 reads SYDVKM. The CDR3 is CASSPSPPVEQYF. The DNA for the CDR3 is TGTGCCAGCAGCCCCTCCCCCCCGGTCGAGCAGTACTTC.

The rearrangement joins TRBV7-2 to TRBJ1-4; D is unclear. The CDR3 totals 14 residues. The V end lost 2 bases, the J end lost 8 bases, and 12 bases lay between the germline ends. Germline loops: CDR1 SGHTA, CDR2 FQGNSA. The CDR3 region is CASSLRSKREKLFF. For the CDR3, the DNA is TGTGCCAGCAGCTTACGCAGTAAGAGGGAAAAACTGTTTTTT.

The chain combines TRBV5-6 with TRBJ2-7; tentatively, D is TRBD1 (6 bases). Germline values: CDR1 SGHDT, CDR2 YYEEEE. The CDR3 is 14 amino acids. Trimming left V 4 bases short and J 3 bases short, with 14 bases between. The CDR3, as DNA: TGTGCCAGCAGCGTTGGTGGGGGCAACTACGAGCAGTACTTC. Translated, it gives CASSVGGGNYEQYF.

The chain employs TRBV14 and TRBJ2-5; D is possibly TRBD2 (5 bases). The CDR3 runs 15 residues. V was pared by 0 bases and J by 5 bases, with 13 bases between. Germline CDR1 SGHDN, CDR2 FVKESK. The CDR3 region is CASSQDYGVGETQYF. In DNA form, the CDR3 reads TGTGCCAGCAGCCAAGATTACGGGGTGGGGGAGACCCAGTACTTC. Drawing the rest from reference TRBV14 and TRBJ2-5, the complete variable domain is EAGVTQFPSHSVIEKGQTVTLRCDPISGHDNLYWYRRVMGKEIKFLLHFVKESKQDESGMPNNRFLAERTGGTYSTLKVQPAELEDSGVYFCASSQDYGVGETQYFGPGTRLLVL.

V usage is TRBV27 and J usage is TRBJ1-2; D is possibly TRBD1 (6 bases). Trimming stripped 5 bases from V and 3 bases from J, with 16 bases between. In germline, CDR1 is MNHEY, CDR2 SMNVEV (reference sequence). The CDR3 has 15 amino acids. The CDR3 DNA follows: TGTGCCAGCAGTCTGAGGTTCGGGGGGCACTATGGCTACACCTTC. Amino acid sequence: CASSLRFGGHYGYTF.

The chain uses TRBV6-5 and TRBJ2-7, with D maybe TRBD1 (6 bases). Trimming pared 6 bases from V and 2 bases from J, leaving 11 bases between. This CDR3 is built from 13 residues. CDR1 is MNHEY, CDR2 SVGAGI, per germline. CDR3 protein: CASSRGQTYEQYF. Written as DNA, the CDR3 is TGTGCCAGCAGCCGAGGACAGACCTACGAGCAGTACTTC.

The chain is built from TRBV5-4 and TRBJ2-7; TRBD1 agrees at 11 bases. Germline CDR1 is SGHNT and CDR2 is YYREEE (reference sequence). J was trimmed by 5 bases and V by 9 bases; bases with no gene match: 4. The CDR3 consists of 12 residues. The CDR3 coding sequence is TGTGCCACCCGGACAGGGGGCAACGAGCAGTACTTC. Its protein is CATRTGGNEQYF.

The CDR3 is CASGPPGTGGSGEQFF. The CDR3 DNA follows: TGCGCCAGCGGCCCTCCCGGGACAGGGGGCTCAGGCGAGCAGTTCTTC. This chain links TRBV5-1 with TRBJ2-1; 12 nucleotides line up with TRBD1. V lost 7 bases and J lost 10; bases outside the gene matches: 15. In germline, CDR1 is SGHRS, CDR2 YFSETQ. This CDR3 is 16 amino acids long.